Reported below is one T cell receptor (beta chain). The clone's antigen remains unknown. It has no much larger one-base neighbor in the sample; base qualities were not kept. Receptor amplification or capture employed the immunoSEQ multiplex PCR assay. A mixture of 60 forward primers for TCR Vbeta segments and 13 reverse primers for TCR Jbeta segments was used in the multiplex PCR. The CDR3 region of rearranged TCR beta genes was amplified from genomic DNA with a multiplex PCR assay. On the Illumina HiSeq System, the amplified TCR beta libraries were sequenced as 87-base-pair reads. The authors' analysis ran thus. Across the 666 repertoires, a later analysis counted 80 million or so unique TCR beta chains, approximately 10 million of which were shared by at least two donors. A nearest-neighbor algorithm error-corrected the raw reads and collapsed the reads into unique sequences, merging closely related sequences to remove PCR and sequencing errors. CDR3 sequences were aligned to IMGT reference sequences to assign V, D and J gene segments. For a sequence to be retained, a match of at least six nucleotides to both a V gene segment and a J gene segment was required. A rearrangement was called productive if the CDR3 had no stop codons and remained in frame with V and J, and every other rearrangement was called non-productive. CDR3 was defined by IMGT convention, running from the second conserved V-encoded cysteine to the conserved J-encoded phenylalanine. In an earlier analysis of some 550 of the donors, sequences lacking an unambiguous match to a single V gene segment were excluded. An earlier analysis of just under 600 of the donors called V segments functional above 56.7% productive rearrangements and segregating when the between-donor standard deviation exceeded 5%. A statistical classification framework was built for diagnosing cytomegalovirus status from the catalog of TCR beta chain sequences. A later analysis assigned V and J genes by comparing TCR nucleotide sequences with IMGT/GENE-DB human TR gene sequences. The TCRdist pipeline was used in a later analysis to assign CDR3 sequences and most-parsimonious VDJ recombination scenarios. In a later analysis, each TCR beta chain was defined by its CDR3 amino acid sequence together with its V-gene family, and reads lacking a unique V-gene family were excluded. To address suspected cross-contamination and a sequencing artifact, a later analysis removed roughly 640 highly shared, low-generation-probability nucleotide sequences. In a later analysis, a clonal expansion index for each public chain was calculated from normalized within-repertoire ranks of inferred template counts. Generation probabilities in a later analysis came from a VDJ recombination model fitted to out-of-frame rearrangements, and those results were checked against IGoR. In a later analysis, TCR-TCR, TCR-HLA and TCR-CMV co-occurrence was scored with hypergeometric tests, and a repertoire-size bias correction was applied to TCR pairs. To estimate false discovery rates, a later analysis permuted the HLA or CMV assignments 20 times. In a later analysis, co-occurring TCRs were grouped using DBSCAN, with TCRdist sequence similarity added in when clustering inside HLA-allele-positive subsets. Co-occurrence clustering excluded repertoires with fewer than 30,000 or more than 120,000 public chains, plus five with anomalous nucleotide sharing. The table was pulled from immuneACCESS by TCRdb, which kept in-frame rearrangements only. Such tables lose some clones; where checked, under half of the loss comes from unresolved V genes, and the rest has no known cause. The DNA was the basis for D and trimming; V, J and clone size are from that table. Recorded for this sample are roughly 97,000 clones; around four fifths of them occurred a single time. Together, the top ten hold about 1.7% of the sample.

The cohort was made up of several hundred healthy bone marrow donors. Cohort members were all nominally healthy when sampled, although unrecorded immune exposures were likely present. The donor was CMV seronegative and was included in the group of over 300 seronegative cohort members. Each donor provided a peripheral blood sample, and peripheral blood mononuclear cells were used for TCR beta sequencing. Genomic DNA extraction from the blood cell samples was performed with the Qiagen DNeasy Blood Extraction Kit. This sample stems from a study of cytomegalovirus exposure and HLA in healthy donors (dated by TCRdb to the late 2010s). As for the study more broadly: According to an earlier analysis of several hundred of the donors, some 180 million T cells yielded some 120 million unique TCR beta sequences and about 300 Gb of sequence data. About 310 gigabases of sequencing data and approximately 84 million unique TCR sequences were included in an early release covering 550 to 800 HLA-typed donors. The genetic ancestry cluster associated with self-reported Caucasian donors included 80% to 90% of the roughly 400 genotyped donors. The aim of the study was to test whether cataloging public T cell receptors could identify signatures of past pathogen exposure. The study profiled the T cell repertoires of hundreds of subjects by immunosequencing and related them to cytomegalovirus serostatus. Along with the 666-subject first cohort, a separate validation cohort of about 110 different subjects was used. The study combined high-throughput TCR immunosequencing, statistical association of individual TCRs with disease status, and machine learning to predict cytomegalovirus infection status. A later analysis re-examined previously published TCR beta repertoires from roughly 720 donors and added high-resolution HLA genotyping to investigate patterns of TCR occurrence. In the later analysis, no new phenotypic data were used to find candidate immune exposures; instead, reliance was placed on TCR beta sequences and their occurrence across donors. An earlier analysis of around 580 of the donors used high-throughput TCR beta sequencing to judge whether each TCR beta V gene segment behaved as functional or pseudogenic. Alongside the repertoire data, information on donor age, sex, ethnicity and CMV serostatus was compiled. Genome-wide SNP genotypes for about 65% of the roughly 700 donors were used in a later genetic analysis, which treated that subset as a discovery cohort. Every repertoire in the discovery cohort had been generated on one and the same sequencing platform. HLA typing included class I and class II loci at four-digit resolution. The number of typed donors differed by locus: roughly 629-640 for A, B, C, DRB1 and DQB1; 500 to 550 for DQA1; approximately 600 for DPA1; and some 450 for DPB1. A few DR-DQ haplotypes were treated as single units for association and clustering because of strong linkage in the cohort. On average, about 240,000 unique TCR beta nucleotide sequences were sequenced per donor among about 400 genotyped donors of the cohort, with roughly 18% of those sequences being non-productive. Results the study describes overall, beyond this receptor: CMV serostatus was the only immune exposure information available for the cohort. In a later analysis, most CMV-associated TCR beta chains were found to appear HLA-restricted, with HLA associations seemingly driven largely by CMV exposure. Across donors, most TCR sequences were observed very rarely, whereas some public TCRs were present in many individuals. Because some donors lacked HLA typing at each locus, the association tests relied only on the typed subset. Specific HLA alleles were associated with about 17,000 TCR beta sequences at a false discovery rate of 0.05 in a later analysis. The authors suggested that the approach could potentially be extended to other disease states and immunological phenotypes. In a later analysis, the rate of TCR association differed among HLA loci, with DRB1 alleles having the most associated TCRs and HLA-C alleles having the fewest. Some IMGT-functional V segments, including TRBV6-2 and TRBV6-3, could not be told apart with the 87-base-pair reads, so those segments were excluded. According to a later genetic analysis, donors in an Asian-associated ancestry cluster had fewer N-insertions in productive TCRs than the roughly 700-donor mean. Only TCR beta chains were sequenced in this cohort, and the absence of alpha or paired-chain data limited detectable features. In both the original and validation cohorts, the classifier was reported to diagnose cytomegalovirus status with high specificity and sensitivity. Assigning TCR associations to individual alleles was difficult when HLA alleles, especially DR and DQ, strongly co-occurred. A further reported finding was that TCR beta sequences accurately predicted the HLA-A and HLA-B alleles for most subjects in the first cohort. Over 15 rarely observed V segments, including chromosome 9 orphons, were excluded from the earlier analysis of just under 600 of the donors because counts were too low. In an earlier analysis of some 640 of the donors, most TCR beta V segments were observed in productive rearrangements about 87% or about 30% of the time, broadly matching IMGT annotations. V-gene and J-gene trimming of TCR beta chains was associated with a missense DCLRE1C variant in a later genetic analysis, and the association was replicated in an independent cohort. Linkage disequilibrium might explain the correlated functional status among segregating V segments, but an unknown experimental factor could not be excluded. Sequencing depth was assumed to be roughly uniform across donors in the presence/absence analyses, though that assumption may not hold. A few of the identified cytomegalovirus-associated TCR beta chains were confirmed in vitro to be specific for cytomegalovirus antigens. A later analysis reported that several top co-occurrence clusters appeared linked to parvovirus B19, influenza, CMV and Epstein-Barr virus. In a later analysis, HLA-associated TCR beta chains were found to be more clonally expanded and to have lower generation probabilities than equally common non-associated chains. The study gave a list of around 170 TCR beta chains associated with cytomegalovirus. The sequencing pipeline was judged likely to have produced a cluster of highly shared sequence variants as a technical artifact.

The germline V gene gives CDR1 as MNHEY and CDR2 as SVGAGI. Counted from cysteine to phenylalanine, this CDR3 has 14 amino acids. The CDR3 DNA has 42 bases and is translated from base 1. Trimming leaves V shorter by 4 bases and J shorter by 2 bases, with the junction holding 2 bases beyond the gene matches. The chain uses TRBV6-5 and TRBJ2-7; TRBD1 matches 10 bases in the middle. The origin of this receptor is a woman aged 35 to 49 in good health and CMV-seronegative. The material sequenced was PBMCs. The nucleotides are TGTGCCAGCAGTTGGGACAGGGGAGCCTACGAGCAGTACTTC. Its translation reads: CASSWDRGAYEQYF.